The clone carrying this T cell receptor (beta chain) was detected many times. Its antigen is unknown. The data derive from a study of T cells after yellow fever vaccination. Each CDR3 protein is one row after TCRdb ran MiXCR on the 5' RACE reads. In the table there are some 97,000 distinct CDR3 sequences, about 5.8% of which are singletons. Findings and caveats of the study: Sorted repertoires could include abundant contaminating clonotypes from bulk cells.

The clonotype was recovered from a man aged 18 to 30 who received the YFV17D yellow fever vaccine. The source was CD8+ T cells sorted from PBMCs, collected 10 days after the yellow fever booster vaccination.

The CDR3: CSARDVGGGAPEQYF. The CDR3 DNA is TGCAGTGCTAGAGATGTGGGCGGGGGGGCCCCCGAGCAGTACTTC. The V and J genes are TRBV20-1 and TRBJ2-7, with 9 bases fitting TRBD2. CDR1 DFQATT and CDR2 SNEGSKA come from the germline V gene (reference sequence). V trimming: 0 bases; J trimming: 6 bases; junction bases outside the gene matches: 9. The CDR3 runs 15 residues.